What follows is one T cell receptor beta chain and its context. This clone was seen more than once but under ten times. This receptor's antigen is unknown. The CDR3 goes on 3 residues after the read ends, and that part is filled in from the germline J gene. For sequencing, equivalent amounts of genomic DNA were input from CVID and control samples. For every sample, a 60 bp segment covering the rearranged TCRbeta CDR3 region was amplified and then sequenced. The immunoSEQ assay, a bias-corrected multiplex PCR combined with high-throughput sequencing, was used for TCRbeta amplification. The published analysis was carried out like this. Every unique nucleotide sequence was considered a clone and was annotated with V, D and J genes, copy number and frequency. Sequences were labeled productive if in frame, and non-productive if out of frame or containing stop codons. As previously described, Shannon's entropy was used to calculate clonality. The predicted amino acid sequences of productive clones were used to derive mean CDR3 Kyte-Doolittle hydropathy. Hierarchical clustering of scaled V gene usage was performed with the R hclust function using Manhattan distance and complete linkage. To assess clone sharing by CDR3 amino acid sequence, 12 repertoires per group were resampled over 100 rounds. The repertoires were screened for 65 to 75 published EBV-specific TCRbeta sequences and 200 to 250 published CMV-specific TCRbeta sequences. A couple of CVID samples that yielded fewer than 10,000 sequences were excluded from the analysis, so approximately 40 CVID repertoires were retained. TCRdb mirrors the immuneACCESS table, restricted to in-frame sequences. Some clones are absent from its copies; in checked studies, under half trace to an unresolved V gene, and the reason for the others is unknown. That table gives V, J and clone size, and the DNA gave D and trimming. The sample features around 45,000 clones, and none is a singleton. Clones ranked in the top ten supply about 5.9% of the sample.

CDR1 and CDR2, looked up from the germline V gene, are KGHSH and LQKENI. Including the terminal cysteine and phenylalanine, the CDR3 comprises 14 residues. The CDR3 was read in part: 33 bases, with the frame set at base 1. V and J lose 3 bases and 5 bases, and a span of 13 bases separates them. Most of the CVID patients and most of the healthy controls were of Caucasian heritage. Heparinized peripheral whole blood samples of about 5 to 8.5 ml were obtained from each donor. Genomic DNA from adults with common variable immune deficiency (CVID) and from healthy adult controls was the source for sequencing TCRbeta CDR3 repertoires. The control group comprised some 22 healthy adult volunteers, some 12 female and about 10 male, aged about 23 to 75 years with a mean age of approximately 30. Diluted blood was density-centrifuged over Hypaque 1077 or Ficoll-Paque to isolate peripheral blood mononuclear cells. Unsorted mononuclear cells served as the source of genomic DNA, which was extracted either by Qiagen column purification or by a centrifugation-based method.

These data come from a study of T cell clonality in common variable immunodeficiency (dated by TCRdb to the mid-2010s). The study at large found these results: Fewer deletions and N-nucleotide insertions were reportedly observed in CVID TCRbeta sequences, and highly modified clones with 13 or more V deletions were reportedly absent from CVID TCRbeta sequences. Although equal DNA input was used, an average of about 80,000 unique sequences per sample was obtained for controls, compared with some 30,000 for CVID samples. Patient heterogeneity within the CVID cohort put limits on correlating repertoire features with clinical complications. According to the authors, figuring out what caused the increased clonality in CVID would require sequencing the repertoires of T cell subpopulations. CVID subjects shared fewer TCRbeta clones with each other than healthy controls did (p < 0.0001). Increased TCRbeta clonality was found in CVID subjects compared with healthy controls (t-test p = 0.018), with the increase being most characteristic of about a third of subjects.

The clonotype comes from a person aged 18-70 years in good health. Input material: peripheral blood mononuclear cells. The chain is assembled from TRBV18 and TRBJ1-1; perhaps TRBD1 is the D gene, with 5 bases matching. CDR3 DNA (partial): TGTGCCAGCTCACCTCAGTTTGAGGGGACTGAA. This codes for CASSPQFEGTE. From start to end, the CDR3 is CASSPQFEGTEAFF.